This record covers a single T cell receptor beta chain. Its antigen is currently unknown. The conserved phenylalanine or tryptophan normally closing the CDR3 is absent here, so this likely arose from a read error. This record belongs to a study of tumor and adjacent non-tumor tissue in lung cancer. Turning to the study itself: There were 11 to 13 adenocarcinoma, a couple of squamous cell carcinoma and 1 small cell lung cancer cases. Findings of the study overall: Shorter survival was associated with higher TCR diversity in tumors. Tumor repertoires had a smaller top 100 clone share than normal lung.

A modified ARM-PCR protocol with three rounds of nested PCR amplified TCRbeta. A single record per CDR3 protein comes from TCRdb applying MiXCR to the multiplex PCR reads. This sample has approximately 75,000 distinct CDR3 sequences; over 75% occur once, and the top ten carry around 12%. CDR1 and CDR2 (germline): SGHAT, FQNNGV. The CDR3 runs 12 residues. V gave up 7 bases and J gave up 6 bases; unmatched junction bases: 3. No cell sorting was done before RNA was extracted from the tissue. The chain employs TRBV11-2 and TRBJ1-2, with 9 positions matching TRBD1. The sequenced sample was lung tumor tissue. This clonotype was sampled from a woman in her 50s with non-small cell lung cancer. CDR3 nucleotides: TGTGCCAGCACCAGGACAGGGGATGGCTACACCTTG. Protein: CASTRTGDGYTL.